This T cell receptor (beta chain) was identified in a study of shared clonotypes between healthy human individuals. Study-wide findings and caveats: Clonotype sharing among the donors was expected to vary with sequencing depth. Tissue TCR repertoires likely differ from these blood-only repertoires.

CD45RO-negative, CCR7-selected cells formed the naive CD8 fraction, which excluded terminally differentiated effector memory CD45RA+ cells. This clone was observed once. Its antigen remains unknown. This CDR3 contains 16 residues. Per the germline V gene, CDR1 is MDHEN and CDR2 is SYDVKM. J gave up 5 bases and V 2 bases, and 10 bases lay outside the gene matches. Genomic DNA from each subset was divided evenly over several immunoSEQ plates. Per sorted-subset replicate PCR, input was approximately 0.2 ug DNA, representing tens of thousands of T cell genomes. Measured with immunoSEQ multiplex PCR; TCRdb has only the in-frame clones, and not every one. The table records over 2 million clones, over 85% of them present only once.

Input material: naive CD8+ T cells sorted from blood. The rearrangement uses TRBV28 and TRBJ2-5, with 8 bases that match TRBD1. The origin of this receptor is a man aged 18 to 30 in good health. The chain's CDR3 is CASSLRVGQGAETQYF. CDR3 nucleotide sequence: TGTGCCAGCAGTTTAAGGGTAGGGCAGGGGGCCGAGACCCAGTACTTC.